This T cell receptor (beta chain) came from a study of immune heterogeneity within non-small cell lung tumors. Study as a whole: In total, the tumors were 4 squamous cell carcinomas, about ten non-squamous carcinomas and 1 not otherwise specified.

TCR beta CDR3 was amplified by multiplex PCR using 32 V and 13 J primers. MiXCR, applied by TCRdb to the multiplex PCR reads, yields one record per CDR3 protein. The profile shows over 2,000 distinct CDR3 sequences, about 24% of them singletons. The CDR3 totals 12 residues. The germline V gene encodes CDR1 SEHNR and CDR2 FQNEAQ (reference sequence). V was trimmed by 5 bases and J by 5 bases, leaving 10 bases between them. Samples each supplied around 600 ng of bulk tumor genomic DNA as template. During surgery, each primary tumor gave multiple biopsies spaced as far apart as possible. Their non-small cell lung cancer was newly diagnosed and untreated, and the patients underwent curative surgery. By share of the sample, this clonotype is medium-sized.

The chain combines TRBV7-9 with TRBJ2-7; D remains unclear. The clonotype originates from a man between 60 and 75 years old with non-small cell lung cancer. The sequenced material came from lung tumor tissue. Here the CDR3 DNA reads TGTGCCAGCAGCCCAGATATTCACGAGCAGTACTTC. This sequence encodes CASSPDIHEQYF.